The rows below give T cell receptor beta chains drawn from one sample of a study of blood T cell repertoires in COVID-19. Clones were sequenced by immunoSEQ multiplex PCR, and TCRdb holds only the in-frame ones, with some missing. This sample carries 150,000 to 200,000 clones, 60% to 80% of them seen once, and the ten largest clones take approximately 15%. The sample consisted of peripheral blood. The receptors stem from a man in his fifties or sixties with active or convalescent COVID-19. CDR3s include the opening cysteine and the closing phenylalanine or tryptophan. Each record gives: D gene, V gene, clone size, J gene, CDR3 protein, CDR3 DNA. A D gene is named only where the DNA matches it firmly. Clone size is not always given. Where it is, it says once, few, many or a class for expanded clones.

d_gene: .
v_gene: TRBV20-1
abundance: .
j_gene: TRBJ2-5
CDR3aa: CSGQHQETQYF
CDR3nt: TGCAGTGGACAGCACCAAGAGACCCAGTACTTC

d_gene: .
v_gene: TRBV10-3
abundance: .
j_gene: TRBJ1-2
CDR3aa: CAISEPTRTNYGYTF
CDR3nt: TGTGCCATCAGTGAGCCGACAAGAACTAACTATGGCTACACCTTC

d_gene: TRBD2
v_gene: TRBV3-1/TRBV3-2
abundance: .
j_gene: TRBJ2-7
CDR3aa: CASSPLTSGYEQYF
CDR3nt: TGTGCCAGCAGCCCCCTGACTAGCGGCTACGAGCAGTACTTC

d_gene: .
v_gene: TRBV7-9
abundance: .
j_gene: TRBJ1-1
CDR3aa: CASAPSGDTEAFF
CDR3nt: TGTGCCAGCGCCCCGTCGGGGGACACTGAAGCTTTCTTT

d_gene: .
v_gene: TRBV29-1
abundance: .
j_gene: TRBJ2-7
CDR3aa: CSVAASYEQYF
CDR3nt: TGCAGCGTTGCAGCGTCCTACGAGCAGTACTTC

d_gene: TRBD2
v_gene: TRBV6-6
abundance: .
j_gene: TRBJ2-7
CDR3aa: CASTRPTSGDYEQYF
CDR3nt: TGTGCCAGCACCCGTCCGACTAGCGGCGACTACGAGCAGTACTTC

d_gene: TRBD1
v_gene: TRBV4-1
abundance: few
j_gene: TRBJ1-5
CDR3aa: CASSHHGQGAAQPQHF
CDR3nt: TGCGCCAGCAGCCATCACGGACAGGGGGCGGCTCAGCCCCAGCATTTT

d_gene: TRBD1
v_gene: TRBV6-5
abundance: .
j_gene: TRBJ2-2
CDR3aa: CASSPGQGLAGELFF
CDR3nt: TGTGCCAGCAGTCCGGGACAGGGGTTGGCCGGGGAGCTGTTTTTT

d_gene: TRBD1
v_gene: TRBV5-4
abundance: .
j_gene: TRBJ1-4
CDR3aa: CASSPRTGAREKLFF
CDR3nt: TGTGCCAGCAGCCCGAGGACAGGGGCTCGTGAAAAACTGTTTTTT

d_gene: TRBD2
v_gene: TRBV7-6
abundance: .
j_gene: TRBJ2-2
CDR3aa: CASSRLAGTGELFF
CDR3nt: TGTGCCAGCAGCCGACTAGCGGGGACCGGGGAGCTGTTTTTT

d_gene: .
v_gene: TRBV20-1
abundance: few
j_gene: TRBJ2-5
CDR3aa: CSQFTQETQYF
CDR3nt: TGCAGTCAATTCACACAAGAGACCCAGTACTTC

d_gene: .
v_gene: TRBV6-2/TRBV6-3
abundance: .
j_gene: TRBJ2-7
CDR3aa: CASSYTLERRTSYEQYF
CDR3nt: TGTGCCAGCAGTTATACTCTAGAAAGGAGAACTTCCTACGAGCAGTACTTC

d_gene: TRBD1
v_gene: TRBV6-5
abundance: .
j_gene: TRBJ2-1
CDR3aa: CASSYRTGGNEQFF
CDR3nt: TGTGCCAGCAGTTACCGGACAGGGGGCAATGAGCAGTTCTTC

d_gene: TRBD2
v_gene: TRBV27
abundance: .
j_gene: TRBJ2-2
CDR3aa: CASSGQPGLAGGQNTGELFF
CDR3nt: TGTGCCAGCAGTGGCCAACCGGGACTAGCGGGAGGACAGAACACCGGGGAGCTGTTTTTT

d_gene: .
v_gene: TRBV28
abundance: .
j_gene: TRBJ2-5
CDR3aa: CASNQGSETQYF
CDR3nt: TGTGCCAGCAACCAGGGGTCAGAGACCCAGTACTTC

d_gene: TRBD2
v_gene: TRBV11-3
abundance: .
j_gene: TRBJ2-3
CDR3aa: CASSPGTSGEITDTQYF
CDR3nt: TGTGCCAGCAGCCCAGGGACTAGCGGAGAGATCACAGATACGCAGTATTTT

d_gene: .
v_gene: TRBV19
abundance: .
j_gene: TRBJ1-4
CDR3aa: CATSIKEDRRIIATNEKLFF
CDR3nt: TGTGCCACCAGTATAAAGGAGGACCGAAGGATTATCGCAACTAATGAAAAACTGTTTTTT

d_gene: TRBD1
v_gene: TRBV5-5
abundance: .
j_gene: TRBJ1-3
CDR3aa: CASSLVATGASGNTIYF
CDR3nt: TGTGCCAGCAGCTTGGTAGCGACAGGGGCCTCTGGAAACACCATATATTTT

d_gene: TRBD2
v_gene: TRBV9
abundance: once
j_gene: TRBJ2-7
CDR3aa: CASSRGTSGINEQYF
CDR3nt: TGTGCCAGCAGCAGGGGGACTAGCGGGATCAACGAGCAGTACTTC

d_gene: .
v_gene: TRBV12-3/TRBV12-4
abundance: once
j_gene: TRBJ2-1
CDR3aa: CASTLGRGQFF
CDR3nt: TGTGCCAGCACCCTTGGGAGAGGTCAGTTCTTC

d_gene: TRBD2
v_gene: TRBV9
abundance: few
j_gene: TRBJ2-3
CDR3aa: CASSVAGTRADTQYF
CDR3nt: TGTGCCAGCAGCGTCGCCGGGACTAGGGCAGATACGCAGTATTTT

d_gene: TRBD1
v_gene: TRBV7-9
abundance: once
j_gene: TRBJ2-3
CDR3aa: CASSSDRATDTQYF
CDR3nt: TGTGCCAGCAGCTCGGACAGGGCCACAGATACGCAGTATTTT

d_gene: .
v_gene: TRBV12-5
abundance: .
j_gene: TRBJ2-2
CDR3aa: CASGLGQTGIGELFF
CDR3nt: TGTGCTAGTGGTTTGGGCCAAACAGGGATCGGGGAGCTGTTTTTT

d_gene: .
v_gene: TRBV5-1
abundance: .
j_gene: TRBJ2-3
CDR3aa: CASSLPQGSADTQYF
CDR3nt: TGCGCCAGCAGCTTGCCACAGGGATCGGCAGATACGCAGTATTTT

d_gene: .
v_gene: TRBV6-6
abundance: few
j_gene: TRBJ1-4
CDR3aa: CASSRRSEKLFF
CDR3nt: TGTGCCAGCAGCCGCAGATCAGAAAAACTGTTTTTT